This is a list of T cell receptor beta chains from one sample in a study of Graves' ophthalmopathy and Graves' hyperthyroidism. In TCRdb, the multiplex PCR reads were re-called with MiXCR into one record per CDR3 protein. The sample lists some 410,000 distinct CDR3 sequences; approximately 21% were seen once. Sequenced material: peripheral blood. All receptors come from a woman aged 18-30 years with stable Graves' hyperthyroidism. Both conserved end residues are part of each CDR3. A D gene is named only where the DNA matches it firmly. Rows give clone size only sometimes, using once, few, many, or a class for an expanded clone.

>TRBV27|TRBJ1-1|-|-
CASSDLITLEAFF
TGTGCCAGCAGTGACCTAATCACGCTAGAAGCTTTCTTT
>TRBV2|TRBJ2-7|many|TRBD2
CASSQGLGLPELF
TGTGCCAGCAGCCAGGGACTAGGGCTCCCTGAACTTTTC
>TRBV6-2/TRBV6-3|TRBJ1-2|many|-
CASSYSTQRGYTF
TGTGCCAGCAGTTACTCGACACAAAGAGGCTACACCTTC
>TRBV27|TRBJ2-7|once|TRBD2
CASSPPTSGSFHEQYF
TGTGCCAGCAGTCCGCCGACTAGCGGGAGCTTCCACGAGCAGTACTTC
>TRBV12-3/TRBV12-4|TRBJ1-2|-|-
CASSALNYGYTF
TGTGCCAGCAGTGCGCTAAACTATGGCTACACCTTC
>TRBV20-1|TRBJ1-6|-|TRBD1
CSASRGRTENSPLHF
TGCAGTGCTAGTAGGGGGCGGACAGAGAATTCACCCCTCCACTTT
>TRBV20-1|TRBJ1-5|-|-
CSARDRGRALQHF
TGCAGTGCTAGAGATAGGGGGAGGGCCCTACAGCATTTT
>TRBV7-2|TRBJ2-7|many|-
CASSPIAREKGYEQYF
TGTGCCAGCAGCCCGATCGCGAGAGAGAAGGGGTACGAGCAGTACTTC
>TRBV6-2/TRBV6-3|TRBJ1-1|-|-
CASSYISTDREAFF
TGTGCCAGCAGTTACATATCTACCGACAGGGAAGCTTTCTTT
>TRBV20-1|TRBJ1-1|many|-
CSALRRQVMDTEAFF
TGCAGTGCACTAAGACGTCAGGTTATGGACACTGAAGCTTTCTTT
>TRBV5-1|TRBJ2-5|many|TRBD1
CASSTRQGARETQYF
TGCGCCAGCAGCACCCGACAGGGGGCGCGGGAGACCCAGTACTTC
>TRBV15|TRBJ1-2|many|-
CATSTAPGRGSYGYTF
TGTGCCACCAGCACTGCACCCGGCCGAGGGAGCTATGGCTACACCTTC
>TRBV28|TRBJ2-7|-|-
CASVTGGAYEQYF
TGTGCCAGTGTTACAGGGGGGGCCTACGAGCAGTACTTC
>TRBV2|TRBJ2-7|many|TRBD1
CATLPGTGVYEQYF
TGTGCCACTCTACCCGGGACAGGGGTCTACGAGCAGTACTTC
>TRBV4-1|TRBJ2-5|few|-
CASSHEIGQETQYF
TGCGCCAGCAGCCATGAAATAGGCCAAGAGACCCAGTACTTC
>TRBV6-5|TRBJ2-7|many|-
CASMGLRDSSYEQYF
TGTGCCAGCATGGGCCTGCGGGATAGCTCCTACGAGCAGTACTTC
>TRBV5-1|TRBJ1-2|many|TRBD1
CASTRGGPFGYTF
TGCGCCAGCACCAGGGGGGGCCCTTTTGGCTACACCTTC
>TRBV20-1|TRBJ1-1|many|-
CSARMRDTEAFF
TGCAGTGCTAGGATGCGGGACACTGAAGCTTTCTTT
>TRBV12-3/TRBV12-4|TRBJ2-7|-|TRBD2
CASSFREGQDEQYF
TGTGCCAGCAGTTTTCGGGAGGGCCAGGACGAGCAGTACTTC
>TRBV18|TRBJ2-7|few|-
CASSPRGNEQYF
TGTGCCAGCTCCCCGCGGGGAAACGAGCAGTACTTC
>TRBV28|TRBJ2-7|-|TRBD1
CASRPGGTPYEQYF
TGTGCCAGCAGGCCAGGGGGCACCCCCTACGAGCAGTACTTC
>TRBV6-5|TRBJ2-7|many|TRBD2
CASPSSGYEQYF
TGTGCCAGCCCGTCTAGCGGATACGAGCAGTACTTC
>TRBV13|TRBJ2-5|many|-
CASSLFSYTGRGQETQYF
TGTGCCAGCAGCTTATTTTCCTACACGGGAAGGGGGCAAGAGACCCAGTACTTC
>TRBV2|TRBJ2-3|-|-
CASREGMDTQYF
TGTGCCAGCAGGGAGGGTATGGATACGCAGTATTTT
>TRBV6-5|TRBJ1-3|-|-
CASSYGASGGNTIYF
TGTGCCAGCAGTTACGGGGCTTCGGGCGGAAACACCATATATTTT
>TRBV20-1|TRBJ2-5|many|-
CSALSEEQTQYF
TGCAGTGCCTTGTCAGAAGAGCAGACCCAGTACTTC
>TRBV12-3/TRBV12-4|TRBJ2-5|-|TRBD2
CASSLAGLALNQETQYF
TGTGCCAGCAGTTTAGCGGGACTAGCGCTAAACCAAGAGACCCAGTACTTC
>TRBV28|TRBJ1-2|-|TRBD1
CASSDRTGYGYTF
TGTGCCAGCAGTGATCGGACAGGCTATGGCTACACCTTC
>TRBV24-1|TRBJ2-2|-|TRBD2
CATSDSNLAGVGTGELFF
TGTGCCACCAGTGATTCCAACCTAGCGGGAGTGGGCACCGGGGAGCTGTTTTTT
>TRBV7-2|TRBJ1-6|many|TRBD1
CASSLAGQGNNSPLHF
TGTGCCAGCAGCTTAGCGGGACAGGGCAATAATTCACCCCTCCACTTT
>TRBV11-1|TRBJ2-5|-|-
CASSLGLLGGETQYF
TGTGCCAGCAGCTTAGGGCTATTGGGTGGAGAGACCCAGTACTTC
>TRBV30|TRBJ1-5|-|-
CAWSRGSDYQPQHF
TGTGCCTGGAGTAGGGGTTCGGATTATCAGCCCCAGCATTTT
>TRBV6-2/TRBV6-3|TRBJ1-5|-|-
CASRKTQGTGQPQHF
TGTGCCAGCAGAAAAACCCAGGGGACGGGGCAGCCCCAGCATTTT
>TRBV28|TRBJ1-1|many|-
CASRPLGGRMNTEAFF
TGTGCCAGCAGACCTTTGGGGGGAAGAATGAACACTGAAGCTTTCTTT
>TRBV12-3/TRBV12-4|TRBJ2-5|-|-
CASIRGVGETQYF
TGTGCCAGCATTAGAGGGGTCGGGGAGACCCAGTACTTC
>TRBV30|TRBJ2-2|many|-
CAWSTTWGNTGELFF
TGTGCCTGGAGTACTACGTGGGGGAACACCGGGGAGCTGTTTTTT
>TRBV6-1|TRBJ1-1|few|-
CASSTYQGIGTEAFF
TGTGCCAGCAGTACCTACCAGGGGATTGGCACTGAAGCTTTCTTT
>TRBV2|TRBJ2-5|-|-
CASTVGRNQETQYF
TGTGCCAGCACCGTGGGACGGAACCAAGAGACCCAGTACTTC
>TRBV6-1|TRBJ1-2|-|-
CASLPGGVNYGYTF
TGTGCCAGCCTACCCGGGGGGGTGAACTATGGCTACACCTTC
>TRBV6-2/TRBV6-3|TRBJ2-6|-|-
CASSSPGQKRSGANVLTF
TGTGCCAGCAGCTCTCCAGGACAAAAACGCTCTGGGGCCAACGTCCTGACTTTC
>TRBV29-1|TRBJ2-2|many|-
CSVGSGHTGELFF
TGCAGCGTTGGATCAGGTCACACCGGGGAGCTGTTTTTT
>TRBV12-3/TRBV12-4|TRBJ1-2|few|-
CASRRTDLYGYTF
TGTGCCAGCAGAAGGACAGACCTCTATGGCTACACCTTC
>TRBV2|TRBJ2-7|once|-
CASSEGAEQYF
TGTGCCAGCAGTGAAGGCGCTGAGCAGTACTTC
>TRBV15|TRBJ2-4|many|TRBD1
CATSSIQGVKNIQYF
TGTGCCACCAGCAGCATCCAGGGGGTTAAAAACATTCAGTACTTC
>TRBV11-2|TRBJ2-5|many|-
CASSFKSGVQETQYF
TGTGCCAGCAGCTTTAAATCGGGGGTACAAGAGACCCAGTACTTC
>TRBV2|TRBJ1-2|many|TRBD1
CASRRQGERGYTF
TGTGCCAGCAGGAGACAGGGAGAGAGGGGCTACACCTTC
>TRBV30|TRBJ1-1|many|-
CAWTRVLGEAFF
TGTGCCTGGACCCGAGTTCTCGGTGAAGCTTTCTTT
>TRBV2|TRBJ1-1|many|TRBD1
CANQGTGGRGVNTEAFF
TGTGCCAACCAAGGGACAGGGGGCCGCGGGGTGAACACTGAAGCTTTCTTT
>TRBV28|TRBJ1-1|many|-
CASSLGGQLNTEAFF
TGTGCCAGCAGTTTAGGCGGTCAGCTGAACACTGAAGCTTTCTTT
>TRBV9|TRBJ2-5|-|-
CASSTSTSIGETQYF
TGTGCCAGCAGCACCTCCACTAGCATTGGGGAGACCCAGTACTTC
>TRBV6-5|TRBJ2-7|-|TRBD2
CASSYGLAASYEQYF
TGTGCCAGCAGTTACGGACTAGCGGCTTCCTACGAGCAGTACTTC
>TRBV30|TRBJ1-1|many|-
CAWSVQPGRGNTEAFF
TGTGCCTGGAGTGTACAACCAGGGCGGGGGAACACTGAAGCTTTCTTT
>TRBV7-9|TRBJ2-5|many|TRBD2
CASSQPRTSAIETQYF
TGTGCCAGCAGCCAACCAAGGACTAGCGCGATAGAGACCCAGTACTTC
>TRBV29-1|TRBJ1-2|many|-
CSVVLSVEGYTF
TGCAGCGTTGTTCTTTCGGTGGAGGGCTACACCTTC
>TRBV25-1|TRBJ2-7|many|-
CASSDRVRYEQYF
TGTGCCAGCAGTGACAGGGTCCGCTACGAGCAGTACTTC
>TRBV12-3/TRBV12-4|TRBJ1-6|-|TRBD1
CASSLEDDREFFPLHF
TGTGCCAGCAGTTTAGAAGACGACAGGGAATTCTTCCCCCTCCACTTT
>TRBV27|TRBJ1-2|many|TRBD1
CASSFTGQGGGRTF
TGTGCCAGCAGTTTCACGGGACAGGGAGGGGGCAGGACCTTC
>TRBV30|TRBJ2-5|many|TRBD1
CAWSAGQGARETQYF
TGTGCCTGGAGTGCCGGACAGGGGGCGAGGGAGACCCAGTACTTC
>TRBV6-1|TRBJ1-1|-|-
CASRFRGNTEAFF
TGTGCCAGCAGATTCAGGGGTAACACTGAAGCTTTCTTT
>TRBV29-1|TRBJ1-2|-|TRBD1
CSARLRQGHDGYTF
TGCAGCGCCCGCCTTAGACAGGGGCATGATGGCTACACCTTC